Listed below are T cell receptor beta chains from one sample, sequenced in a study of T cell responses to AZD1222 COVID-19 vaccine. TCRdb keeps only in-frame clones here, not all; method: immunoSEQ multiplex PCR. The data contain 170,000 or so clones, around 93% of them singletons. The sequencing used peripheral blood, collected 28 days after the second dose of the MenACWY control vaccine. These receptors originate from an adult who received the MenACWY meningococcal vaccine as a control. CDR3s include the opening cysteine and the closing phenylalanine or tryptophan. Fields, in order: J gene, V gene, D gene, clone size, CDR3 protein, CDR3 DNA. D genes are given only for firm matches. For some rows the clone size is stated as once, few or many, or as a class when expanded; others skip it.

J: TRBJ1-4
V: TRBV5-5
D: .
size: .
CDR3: CASSGWTAEKLFF
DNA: TGTGCCAGCAGCGGTTGGACAGCGGAAAAACTGTTTTTT

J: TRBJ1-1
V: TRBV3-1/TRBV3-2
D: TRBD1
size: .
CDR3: CASSHYRSDRGMNTEAFF
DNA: TGTGCCAGCAGCCACTACCGTTCGGACAGGGGAATGAACACTGAAGCTTTCTTT

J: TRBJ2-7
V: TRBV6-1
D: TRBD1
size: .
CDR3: CASSGTGERGAYEQYF
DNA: TGTGCCAGCAGTGGTACAGGGGAGAGAGGGGCCTACGAGCAGTACTTC

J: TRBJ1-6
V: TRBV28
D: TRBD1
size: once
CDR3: CASSRSDRGTTPLHF
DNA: TGTGCCAGCAGTCGATCGGACAGGGGTACGACACCCCTCCACTTT

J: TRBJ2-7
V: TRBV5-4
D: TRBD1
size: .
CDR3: CASSRQGLYEQYF
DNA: TGTGCCAGCAGCCGACAGGGTTTATACGAGCAGTACTTC

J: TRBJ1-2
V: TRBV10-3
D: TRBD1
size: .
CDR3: CAIRGTGGDYTF
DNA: TGTGCCATCAGAGGGACAGGGGGCGACTACACCTTC

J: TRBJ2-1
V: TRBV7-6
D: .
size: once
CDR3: CASSLHLRPGNEQFF
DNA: TGTGCCAGCAGCCTACACCTTAGGCCGGGGAATGAGCAGTTCTTC

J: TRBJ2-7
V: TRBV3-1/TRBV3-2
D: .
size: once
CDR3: CASSLAWGGRSYEQYF
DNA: TGTGCCAGCAGCCTTGCCTGGGGGGGCAGATCCTACGAGCAGTACTTC

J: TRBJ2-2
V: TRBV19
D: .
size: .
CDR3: CASSRAETGELFF
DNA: TGTGCCAGTTCACGGGCGGAAACCGGGGAGCTGTTTTTT

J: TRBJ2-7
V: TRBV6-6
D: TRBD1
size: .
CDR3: CASIRTGFSSYEQYF
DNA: TGTGCCAGCATTAGGACAGGCTTTAGCTCCTACGAGCAGTACTTC

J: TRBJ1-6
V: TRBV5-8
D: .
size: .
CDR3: CASSGGGSSYNSPLHF
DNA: TGTGCCAGCAGTGGCGGTGGCAGCTCCTATAATTCACCCCTCCACTTT

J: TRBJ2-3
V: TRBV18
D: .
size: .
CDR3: CASSPDRLRTDTQYF
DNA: TGTGCCAGCTCACCTGACCGCCTACGCACAGATACGCAGTATTTT

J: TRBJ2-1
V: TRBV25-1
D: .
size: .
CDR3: CASSESRTEGHEQFF
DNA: TGTGCCAGCAGTGAATCCCGGACCGAGGGCCATGAGCAGTTCTTC

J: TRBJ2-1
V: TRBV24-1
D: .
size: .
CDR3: CATSGVQAGNPNEQFF
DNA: TGTGCCACCAGTGGGGTTCAGGCAGGGAATCCCAATGAGCAGTTCTTC

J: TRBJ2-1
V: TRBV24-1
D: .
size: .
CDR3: CATSGTTDEQFF
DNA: TGTGCCACCAGTGGGACGACAGATGAGCAGTTCTTC

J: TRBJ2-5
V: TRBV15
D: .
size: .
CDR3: CATRVNRIQETQYF
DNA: TGTGCCACCAGGGTCAACAGGATCCAAGAGACCCAGTACTTC

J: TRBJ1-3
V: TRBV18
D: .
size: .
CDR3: CASSATDSGNTIYF
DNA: TGTGCCAGCTCAGCGACTGACTCTGGAAACACCATATATTTT

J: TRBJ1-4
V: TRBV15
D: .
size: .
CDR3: CATIQGPTNEKLFF
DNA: TGTGCCACCATCCAGGGTCCAACTAATGAAAAACTGTTTTTT

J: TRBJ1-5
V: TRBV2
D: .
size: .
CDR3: CASSAQGHGQPQHF
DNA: TGTGCCAGCAGTGCGCAGGGGCATGGTCAGCCCCAGCATTTT

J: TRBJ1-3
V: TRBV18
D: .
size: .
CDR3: CASSPLGQMSGNTIYF
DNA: TGTGCCAGCTCACCACTAGGACAGATGTCTGGAAACACCATATATTTT

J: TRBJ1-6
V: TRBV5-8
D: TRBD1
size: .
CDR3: CASSLEGQINSPLHF
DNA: TGTGCCAGCAGCTTGGAGGGACAGATTAATTCACCCCTCCACTTT

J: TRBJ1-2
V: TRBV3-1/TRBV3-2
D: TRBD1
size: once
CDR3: CASSQGTGEVGGYTF
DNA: TGTGCCAGCAGCCAAGGGACAGGGGAGGTGGGCGGCTACACCTTC

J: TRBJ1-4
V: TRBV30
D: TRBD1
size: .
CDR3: CACLDRERGEKLFF
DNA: TGTGCCTGCCTTGACAGGGAGCGGGGGGAAAAACTGTTTTTT

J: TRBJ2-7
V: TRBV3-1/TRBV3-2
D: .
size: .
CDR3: CASSRDRTYEQYF
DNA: TGTGCCAGCAGTAGGGACCGTACCTACGAGCAGTACTTC

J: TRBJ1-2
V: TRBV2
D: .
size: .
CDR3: CASSDRGDYGYTF
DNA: TGTGCCAGCAGTGACAGAGGGGACTATGGCTACACCTTC

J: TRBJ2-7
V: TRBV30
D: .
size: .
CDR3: CAWNRKRAYEQYF
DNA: TGTGCCTGGAATCGGAAAAGGGCCTACGAGCAGTACTTC

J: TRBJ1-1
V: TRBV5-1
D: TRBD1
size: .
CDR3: CASSRGQEREAFF
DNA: TGCGCCAGCAGCCGCGGACAGGAGCGTGAAGCTTTCTTT

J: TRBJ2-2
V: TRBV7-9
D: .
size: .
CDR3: CASSLLGNTGELFF
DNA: TGTGCCAGCAGCTTATTGGGGAACACCGGGGAGCTGTTTTTT

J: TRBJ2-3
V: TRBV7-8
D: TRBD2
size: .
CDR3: CASSFGGAPDTQYF
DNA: TGTGCCAGCAGCTTCGGGGGGGCCCCAGATACGCAGTATTTT

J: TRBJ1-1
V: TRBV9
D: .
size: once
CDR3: CASSPTAASGNTEAFF
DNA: TGTGCCAGCAGCCCAACCGCGGCTAGTGGGAACACTGAAGCTTTCTTT

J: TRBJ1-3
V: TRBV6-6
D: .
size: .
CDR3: CASRGFSGNTIYF
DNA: TGTGCCAGCAGGGGCTTCTCTGGAAACACCATATATTTT

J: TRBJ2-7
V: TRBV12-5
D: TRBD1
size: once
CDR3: CASGLVHRWDRSYEQYF
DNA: TGTGCTAGTGGTTTGGTGCATCGGTGGGACAGGTCCTACGAGCAGTACTTC

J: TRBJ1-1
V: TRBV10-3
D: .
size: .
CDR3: CAISKGWNTEAFF
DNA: TGTGCCATCTCAAAAGGGTGGAACACTGAAGCTTTCTTT

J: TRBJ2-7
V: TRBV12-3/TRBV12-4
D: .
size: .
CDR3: CASSLLGYEQYF
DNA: TGTGCCAGCAGTTTATTGGGCTACGAGCAGTACTTC

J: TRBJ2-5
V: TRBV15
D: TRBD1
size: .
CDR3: CATSSPGTVETQYF
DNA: TGTGCCACCAGCAGCCCCGGGACAGTAGAGACCCAGTACTTC

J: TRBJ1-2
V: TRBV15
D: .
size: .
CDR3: CATSRGDGNYGYTF
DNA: TGTGCCACCAGCAGAGGGGACGGGAACTATGGCTACACCTTC

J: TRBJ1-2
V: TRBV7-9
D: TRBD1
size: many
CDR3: CASSSQGGTGRIDYGYTF
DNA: TGTGCCAGCAGCTCCCAAGGGGGGACAGGGCGTATAGACTATGGCTACACCTTC

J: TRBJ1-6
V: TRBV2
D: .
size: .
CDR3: CASRDGITLHF
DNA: TGTGCCAGCAGGGACGGTATCACCCTCCACTTT

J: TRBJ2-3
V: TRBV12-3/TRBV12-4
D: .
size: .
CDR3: CASRRDIDQPQYF
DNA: TGTGCCAGCAGGAGGGACATCGATCAGCCCCAGTATTTT

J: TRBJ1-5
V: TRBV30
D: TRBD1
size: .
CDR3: CAWSAGGGGIGNQPQHF
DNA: TGTGCCTGGAGTGCGGGAGGAGGGGGCATCGGCAATCAGCCCCAGCATTTT

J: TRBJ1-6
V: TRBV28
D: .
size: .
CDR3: CASSLSSPNSPLHF
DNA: TGTGCCAGCAGTTTATCTTCACCCAATTCACCCCTCCACTTT

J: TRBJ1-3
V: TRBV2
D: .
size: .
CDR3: CASSEEGGGNTIYF
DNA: TGTGCCAGCAGTGAAGAAGGGGGTGGAAACACCATATATTTT

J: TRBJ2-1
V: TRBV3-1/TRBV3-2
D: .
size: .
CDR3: CASSQDTRGPHNEQFF
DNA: TGTGCCAGCAGCCAAGATACGCGGGGGCCTCACAATGAGCAGTTCTTC

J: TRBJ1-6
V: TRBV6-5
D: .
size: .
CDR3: CASATEINSPLHF
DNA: TGTGCCAGCGCCACGGAGATCAATTCACCCCTCCACTTT

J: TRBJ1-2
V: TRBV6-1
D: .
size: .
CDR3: CASSEGLKPNYGYTF
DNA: TGTGCCAGCAGTGAAGGACTCAAACCAAACTATGGCTACACCTTC

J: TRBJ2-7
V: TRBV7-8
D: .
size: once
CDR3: CASSWPGRLSSYEQYF
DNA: TGTGCCAGCAGCTGGCCGGGACGGCTCAGCTCCTACGAGCAGTACTTC

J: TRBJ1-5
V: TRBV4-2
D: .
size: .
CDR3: CASSQELHQPQHF
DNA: TGTGCCAGCAGCCAAGAGTTACATCAGCCCCAGCATTTT

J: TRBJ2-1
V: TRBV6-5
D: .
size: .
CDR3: CASSYGHNNEQFF
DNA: TGTGCCAGCAGTTACGGCCACAACAATGAGCAGTTCTTC

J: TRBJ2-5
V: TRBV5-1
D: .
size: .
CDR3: CASSLDAGQQETQYF
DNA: TGCGCCAGCAGCTTGGACGCCGGGCAACAAGAGACCCAGTACTTC